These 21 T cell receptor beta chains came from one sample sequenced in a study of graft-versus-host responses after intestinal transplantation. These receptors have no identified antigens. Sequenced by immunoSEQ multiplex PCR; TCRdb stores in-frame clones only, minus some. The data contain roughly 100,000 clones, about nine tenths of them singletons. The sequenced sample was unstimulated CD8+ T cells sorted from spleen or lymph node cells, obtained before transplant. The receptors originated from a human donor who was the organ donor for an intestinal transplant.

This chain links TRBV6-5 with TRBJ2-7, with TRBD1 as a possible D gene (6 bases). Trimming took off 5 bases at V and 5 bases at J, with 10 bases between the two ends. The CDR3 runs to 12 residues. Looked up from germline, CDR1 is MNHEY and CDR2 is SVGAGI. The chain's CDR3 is CASSTGTNEQYF. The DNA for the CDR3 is TGTGCCAGCAGTACGGGGACAAACGAGCAGTACTTC.

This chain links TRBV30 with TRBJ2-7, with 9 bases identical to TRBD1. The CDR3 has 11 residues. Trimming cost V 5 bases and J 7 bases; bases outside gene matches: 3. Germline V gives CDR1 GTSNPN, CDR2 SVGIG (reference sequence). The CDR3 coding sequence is TGTGCCTGGGTGGACAGGGGAGAGCAGTACTTC. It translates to CAWVDRGEQYF.

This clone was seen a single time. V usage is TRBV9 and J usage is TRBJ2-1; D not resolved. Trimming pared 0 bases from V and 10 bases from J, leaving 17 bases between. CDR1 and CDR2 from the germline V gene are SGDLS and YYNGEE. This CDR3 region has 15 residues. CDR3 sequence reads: CASSVESSPLLEQFF. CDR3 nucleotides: TGTGCCAGCAGCGTAGAGAGTTCCCCCCTCTTGGAGCAGTTCTTC.

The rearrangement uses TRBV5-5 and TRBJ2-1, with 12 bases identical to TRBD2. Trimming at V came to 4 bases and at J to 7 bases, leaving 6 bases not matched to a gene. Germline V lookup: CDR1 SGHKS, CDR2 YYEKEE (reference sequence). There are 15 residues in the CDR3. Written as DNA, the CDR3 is TGTGCCAGCAGCGAGACTAGCGGGAGTCTGAATGAGCAGTTCTTC. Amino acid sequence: CASSETSGSLNEQFF.

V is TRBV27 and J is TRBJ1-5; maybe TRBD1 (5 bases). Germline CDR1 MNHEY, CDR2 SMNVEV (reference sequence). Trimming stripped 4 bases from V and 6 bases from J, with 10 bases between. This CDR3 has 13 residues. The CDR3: CASSSQGTQPQHF. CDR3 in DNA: TGTGCCAGCAGTTCTCAGGGAACTCAGCCCCAGCATTTT.

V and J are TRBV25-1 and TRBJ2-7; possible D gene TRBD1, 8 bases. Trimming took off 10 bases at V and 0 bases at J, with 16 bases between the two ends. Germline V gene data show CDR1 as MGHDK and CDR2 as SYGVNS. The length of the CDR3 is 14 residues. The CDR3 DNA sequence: TGTGCCACCACCACAGGGGGGGCCTCCTACGAGCAGTACTTC. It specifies CATTTGGASYEQYF.

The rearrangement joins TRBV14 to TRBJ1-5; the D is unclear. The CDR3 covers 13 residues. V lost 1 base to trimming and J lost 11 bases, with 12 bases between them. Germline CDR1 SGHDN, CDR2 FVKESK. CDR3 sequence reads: CASSQVGESTQHF. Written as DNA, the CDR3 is TGTGCCAGCAGCCAAGTTGGGGAGTCGACCCAGCATTTT.

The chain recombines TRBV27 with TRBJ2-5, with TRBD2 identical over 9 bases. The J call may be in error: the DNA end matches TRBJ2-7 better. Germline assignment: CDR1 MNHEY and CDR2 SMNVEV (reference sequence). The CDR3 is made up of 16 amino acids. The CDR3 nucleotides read TGTGCCAGCAGTCCACGACTAGCGGTAAGCTCCTACGAGCAGTACTTC. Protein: CASSPRLAVSSYEQYF.

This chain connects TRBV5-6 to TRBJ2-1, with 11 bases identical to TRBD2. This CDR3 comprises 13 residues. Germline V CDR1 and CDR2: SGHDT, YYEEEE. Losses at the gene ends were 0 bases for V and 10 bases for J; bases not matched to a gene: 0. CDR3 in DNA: TGTGCCAGCAGCTTGGGGACTAGCGGGGAGCAGTTCTTC. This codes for CASSLGTSGEQFF.

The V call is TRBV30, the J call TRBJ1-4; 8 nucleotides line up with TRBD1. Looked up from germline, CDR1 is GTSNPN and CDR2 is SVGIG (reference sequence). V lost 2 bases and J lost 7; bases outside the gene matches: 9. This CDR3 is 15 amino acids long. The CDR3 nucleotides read TGTGCCTGGAGTCCAGGACAGGGTGGTAGTGAAAAACTGTTTTTT. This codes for CAWSPGQGGSEKLFF.

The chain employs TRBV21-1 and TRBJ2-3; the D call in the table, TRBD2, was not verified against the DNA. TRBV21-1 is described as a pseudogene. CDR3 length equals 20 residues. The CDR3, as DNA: TGTGCCAGCAGCAAATATATCGGGACTAGCGGGAGGGCCGGGACAGATACGCAGTATTTT. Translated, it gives CASSKYIGTSGRAGTDTQYF.

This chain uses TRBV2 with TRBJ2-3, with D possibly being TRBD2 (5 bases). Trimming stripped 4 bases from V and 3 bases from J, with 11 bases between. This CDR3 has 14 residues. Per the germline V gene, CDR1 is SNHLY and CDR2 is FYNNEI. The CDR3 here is CASSVRGITDTQYF. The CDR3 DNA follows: TGTGCCAGCAGTGTACGGGGTATAACAGATACGCAGTATTTT.

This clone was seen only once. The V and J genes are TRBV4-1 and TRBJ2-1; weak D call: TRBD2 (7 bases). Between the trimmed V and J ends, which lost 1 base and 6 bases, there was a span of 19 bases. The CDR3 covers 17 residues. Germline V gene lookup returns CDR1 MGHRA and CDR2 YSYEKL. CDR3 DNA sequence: TGCGCCAGCAGCCAAGTGGGAGGGGGGGACATCTTCAATGAGCAGTTCTTC. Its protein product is CASSQVGGGDIFNEQFF.

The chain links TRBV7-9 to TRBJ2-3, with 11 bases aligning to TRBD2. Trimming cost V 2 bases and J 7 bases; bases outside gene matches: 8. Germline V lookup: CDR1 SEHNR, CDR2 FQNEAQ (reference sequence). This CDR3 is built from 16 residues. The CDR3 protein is CASSLTLAGGPNTQYF. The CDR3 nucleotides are TGTGCCAGCAGCTTAACCCTAGCGGGAGGTCCCAATACGCAGTATTTT.

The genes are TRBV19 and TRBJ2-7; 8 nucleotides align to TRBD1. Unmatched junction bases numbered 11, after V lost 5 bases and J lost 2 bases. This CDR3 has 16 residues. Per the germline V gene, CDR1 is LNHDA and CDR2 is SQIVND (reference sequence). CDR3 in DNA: TGTGCCAGTAGTCACGACAGGGGCACAGGTGCCTACGAGCAGTACTTC. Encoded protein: CASSHDRGTGAYEQYF. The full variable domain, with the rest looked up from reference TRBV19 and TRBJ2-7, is DGGITQSPKYLFRKEGQNVTLSCEQNLNHDAMYWYRQDPGQGLRLIYYSQIVNDFQKGDIAEGYSVSREKKESFPLTVTSAQKNPTAFYLCASSHDRGTGAYEQYFGPGTRLTVT.

CDR3 DNA sequence: TGCAGCGTTGATTACCGGCAGGGCCCTAACTATGGCTACACCTTC. This encodes CSVDYRQGPNYGYTF. The chain employs TRBV29-1 and TRBJ1-2, with D possibly matching TRBD1 (5 bases). V was clipped by 3 bases and J by 0 bases, with 14 bases between them. There are 15 residues in the CDR3. Germline values: CDR1 SQVTM, CDR2 ANQGSEA.

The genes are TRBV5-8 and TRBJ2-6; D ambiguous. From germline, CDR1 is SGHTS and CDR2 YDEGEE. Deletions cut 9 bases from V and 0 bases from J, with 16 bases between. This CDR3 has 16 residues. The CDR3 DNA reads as TGTGCCACCCCACCACGAGGATACTCTGGGGCCAACGTCCTGACTTTC. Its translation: CATPPRGYSGANVLTF. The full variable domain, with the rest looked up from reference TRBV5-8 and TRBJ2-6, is EAGVTQSPTHLIKTRGQQATLRCSPISGHTSVYWYQQALGLGLQFLLWYDEGEERNRGNFPPRFSGRQFPNYSSELNVNALELEDSALYLCATPPRGYSGANVLTFGAGSRLTVL.

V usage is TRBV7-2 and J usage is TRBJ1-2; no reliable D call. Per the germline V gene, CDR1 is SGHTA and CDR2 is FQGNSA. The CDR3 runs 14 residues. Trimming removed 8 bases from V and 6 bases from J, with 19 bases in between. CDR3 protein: CASPFFNQNNGYTF. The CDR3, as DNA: TGTGCCAGCCCCTTTTTTAACCAGAATAATGGCTACACCTTC.

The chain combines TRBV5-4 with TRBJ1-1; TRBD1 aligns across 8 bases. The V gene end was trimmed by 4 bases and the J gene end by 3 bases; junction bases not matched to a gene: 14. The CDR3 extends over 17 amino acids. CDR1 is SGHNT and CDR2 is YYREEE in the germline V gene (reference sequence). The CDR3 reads CASSHFTGGQGDTEAFF. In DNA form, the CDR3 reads TGTGCCAGCAGCCATTTTACAGGGGGGCAAGGCGACACTGAAGCTTTCTTT.

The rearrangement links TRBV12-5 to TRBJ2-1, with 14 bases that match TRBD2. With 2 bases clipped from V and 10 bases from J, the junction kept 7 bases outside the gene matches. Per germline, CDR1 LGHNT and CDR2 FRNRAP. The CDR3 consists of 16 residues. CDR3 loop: CASGLSPGLAGDEQFF. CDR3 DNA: TGTGCTAGTGGTTTGTCACCGGGACTAGCGGGAGACGAGCAGTTCTTC.

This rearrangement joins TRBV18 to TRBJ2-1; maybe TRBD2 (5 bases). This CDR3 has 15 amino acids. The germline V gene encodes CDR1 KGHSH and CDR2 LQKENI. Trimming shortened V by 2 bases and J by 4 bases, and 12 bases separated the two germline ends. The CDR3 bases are TGTGCCAGCTCACCAAGCGGAGCGAGGTACAATGAGCAGTTCTTC. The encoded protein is CASSPSGARYNEQFF. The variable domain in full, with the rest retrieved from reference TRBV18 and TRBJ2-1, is NAGVMQNPRHLVRRRGQEARLRCSPMKGHSHVYWYRQLPEEGLKFMVYLQKENIIDESGMPKERFSAEFPKEGPSILRIQQVVRGDSAAYFCASSPSGARYNEQFFGPGTRLTVL.